Sequencing of this TCR beta chain was carried out in a study of shared clonotypes between healthy human individuals. V lost 5 bases, J lost 10 bases, and 12 bases lay in between. CDR3 length: 13 residues. Germline V CDR1 and CDR2: SGHTA, FQGTGA. Profiling relied on immunoSEQ multiplex PCR, and the TCRdb table lists in-frame clones only, not all of them. The table has about 2.4 million clones, approximately 94% seen once; the top ten hold around 0.14%. The rearrangement links TRBV7-3 to TRBJ1-6; D may be TRBD1 (6 bases). The receptor was derived from a man aged 18 to 29 in good health. The sequenced material came from naive CD4+ T cells sorted from blood. Subset meaning: CD45RA+ positively selected. CDR3 sequence reads: CASSAGVGSPLHF. CDR3 nucleotides: TGTGCCAGCAGCGCAGGGGTAGGATCACCCCTCCACTTT.